The 18 T cell receptor beta chains reported below all come from one sample, sequenced in a study of radiotherapy plus CTLA-4 blockade in lung cancer. Method: immunoSEQ multiplex PCR; TCRdb's copy keeps in-frame clones and lacks some. Of 20,000 to 30,000 clones listed, 71% are singletons. The source was peripheral blood, collected from a patient treated with radiotherapy plus ipilimumab. These TCRs come from a human donor with non-small cell lung cancer whose response to radiotherapy plus ipilimumab could not be evaluated.

This clone was observed a handful of times. The rearrangement links TRBV10-1 to TRBJ2-3, with 7 positions matching TRBD1. Germline-derived CDR1 and CDR2 are WNHNN and SYGVQD (reference sequence). This CDR3 contains 13 residues. The ends lost 6 bases at V and 6 bases at J; junction bases unmatched: 6. The CDR3 DNA follows: TGCGCCAGCAGAAGACAGGGCTCGGATACGCAGTATTTT. This gives the protein CASRRQGSDTQYF.

This clone was observed a single time. The chain combines TRBV19 with TRBJ2-1; 13 nucleotides match TRBD2. CDR3 length: 15 residues. Germline loops: CDR1 LNHDA, CDR2 SQIVND (reference sequence). The V and J ends lost 4 bases and 8 bases, in that order; junction bases with no gene match: 5. Here the CDR3 reads CASSTTSGRIDEQFF. The CDR3 DNA is TGTGCCAGTAGTACGACTAGCGGGAGGATTGATGAGCAGTTCTTC.

The gene calls are TRBV6-5 and TRBJ2-3, with 11 bases matching TRBD1. Germline assignment: CDR1 MNHEY and CDR2 SVGAGI. The CDR3 totals 16 residues. J was trimmed by 5 bases and V by 2 bases; bases with no gene match: 6. The CDR3 loop reads CASSYGQGARGDTQYF. CDR3 DNA sequence: TGTGCCAGCAGTTACGGACAGGGGGCGAGGGGAGATACGCAGTATTTT.

This chain connects TRBV30 to TRBJ1-1; D possibly corresponds to TRBD1 (5 bases). Trimming took 5 bases from V and 5 from J, leaving 15 bases between them. The CDR3 spans 13 residues. CDR1 GTSNPN and CDR2 SVGIG come from the germline V gene (reference sequence). This CDR3 is CAWVQGSGTEAFF. CDR3 sequence (DNA): TGTGCCTGGGTTCAGGGATCGGGTACTGAAGCTTTCTTT.

The gene calls are TRBV10-3 and TRBJ2-3; D perhaps matches TRBD2 (8 bases). Between the trimmed V and J ends, which lost 5 bases and 3 bases, there was a span of 33 bases. There are 21 residues in the CDR3. Germline CDR1 and CDR2: ENHRY and SYGVKD. The CDR3 DNA sequence: TGTGCCATCAGTTTCGACAGGGCGAAAACGGGAGGGCCAGGCGAGACAGATACGCAGTATTTT. Its protein is CAISFDRAKTGGPGETDTQYF.

This rearrangement joins TRBV5-1 to TRBJ2-3; 8 nucleotides agree with TRBD2. The CDR3 is 14 amino acids. The junction had 2 bases not matched to a gene; V was cut back by 3 bases and J by 2 bases. From germline, CDR1 is SGHRS and CDR2 YFSETQ. CDR3 in amino acids: CASSWGLVTDTQYF. The CDR3 DNA follows: TGCGCCAGCAGCTGGGGACTAGTCACAGATACGCAGTATTTT.

The genes are TRBV7-9 and TRBJ1-1, with 9 bases fitting TRBD1. CDR3 length: 14 residues. Germline CDR1 is SEHNR and CDR2 is FQNEAQ (reference sequence). J lost 4 bases, V lost 4 bases, and 4 bases had no gene match. In DNA form, the CDR3 reads TGTGCCAGCAGCTCTGGACAGGGGAGCACTGAAGCTTTCTTT. Translating it yields CASSSGQGSTEAFF.

This clone was seen a handful of times. This chain uses TRBV6-6 with TRBJ2-7, with 9 bases lining up with TRBD2. The ends lost 6 bases at V and 1 base at J; junction bases unmatched: 7. The length of the CDR3 is 15 residues. Germline values: CDR1 MNHNY, CDR2 SVGAGI (reference sequence). CDR3 in amino acids: CASSLETSGSYEQYF. CDR3 DNA sequence: TGTGCCAGCAGCCTAGAGACTAGCGGATCCTACGAGCAGTACTTC.

This rearrangement joins TRBV19 to TRBJ2-2; 9 bases fit TRBD2. Germline V lookup: CDR1 LNHDA, CDR2 SQIVND (reference sequence). The length of the CDR3 is 15 residues. Trimming removed 7 bases from V and 5 bases from J; junction bases left unmatched: 8. CDR3 amino acids: CASTELAGVTGELFF. In DNA form, the CDR3 reads TGTGCCAGTACGGAATTAGCGGGAGTAACCGGGGAGCTGTTTTTT.

The rearrangement links TRBV7-2 to TRBJ2-3; possible D gene TRBD1, 5 bases. V lost 0 bases, J lost 1 base, and 8 bases lay in between. The CDR3 totals 15 residues. In germline, CDR1 is SGHTA, CDR2 FQGNSA. The CDR3 spells CASSLAGAGTDTQYF. In DNA form, the CDR3 reads TGTGCCAGCAGCTTAGCAGGGGCGGGCACAGATACGCAGTATTTT.

This clone appeared a few times. V and J are TRBV6-1 and TRBJ1-2; 8 bases line up with TRBD1. The ends lost 4 bases at V and 8 bases at J; junction bases unmatched: 6. Germline loops: CDR1 MNHNS, CDR2 SASEGT. The CDR3 sequence is 13 residues long. In DNA form, the CDR3 reads TGTGCCAGCAGTGGGCAGGGGGCGGAGGGCTACACCTTC. Translation: CASSGQGAEGYTF.

The V gene is TRBV6-4, the J gene TRBJ2-1; 8 nucleotides align to TRBD2. CDR1 and CDR2 (germline): MRHNA, SNTAGT. This CDR3 has 16 residues. J gave up 3 bases and V 6 bases, and 10 bases lay outside the gene matches. CDR3 protein: CASSQTGTSGYNEQFF. The CDR3 nucleotides are TGTGCCAGCAGCCAGACCGGGACTAGTGGCTACAATGAGCAGTTCTTC.

The chain joins TRBV10-2 to TRBJ1-3, with 7 bases that match TRBD1. The V gene's germline CDR1 is WSHSY and CDR2 SAAADI. V was clipped by 6 bases and J by 3 bases; unmatched bases: 5. The CDR3 has 14 amino acids. The CDR3 DNA is TGCGCCAGCAGCCGCGGGACAGATGGAAACACCATATATTTT. Amino acids: CASSRGTDGNTIYF.

In its sample, this clone ranks as medium-sized. The chain combines TRBV19 with TRBJ1-5; 8 bases map to TRBD1. Germline assignment: CDR1 LNHDA and CDR2 SQIVND (reference sequence). CDR3 length: 13 residues. The V gene end was trimmed by 9 bases and the J gene end by 6 bases; junction bases not matched to a gene: 7. The CDR3 DNA is TGTGCCAGCGCGGGACAGGTGGTTCAGCCCCAGCATTTT. This gives the protein CASAGQVVQPQHF.

The rearrangement links TRBV2 to TRBJ1-2, with D maybe TRBD1 (5 bases). This CDR3 comprises 15 residues. V was pared by 2 bases and J by 4 bases, with 14 bases between. Germline V CDR1 and CDR2: SNHLY, FYNNEI. As DNA, the CDR3 is TGTGCCAGCAGTGAAAGAAGGGGTTTAAGCTATGGCTACACCTTC. This gives the protein CASSERRGLSYGYTF.

The chain combines TRBV5-8 with TRBJ2-3, with TRBD2 matching 11 bases. V shed 3 bases and J 4 bases; nucleotides not matched to a gene: 7. Germline V gives CDR1 SGHTS, CDR2 YDEGEE. The CDR3 extends over 16 amino acids. The CDR3 is CASSSTSGSWSDTQYF. The CDR3 bases are TGTGCCAGCAGCTCCACTAGCGGGAGTTGGTCAGATACGCAGTATTTT.

This clone was seen more than once but under ten times. The rearrangement uses TRBV6-5 and TRBJ1-1; the D gene is possibly TRBD1 (5 bases). Per germline, CDR1 MNHEY and CDR2 SVGAGI. V was cut by 0 bases and J by 4 bases, with 12 bases left in between. The CDR3 has 15 residues. Here the CDR3 DNA reads TGTGCCAGCAGTTACTCGCAGGGAGGGACCACTGAAGCTTTCTTT. Protein product: CASSYSQGGTTEAFF.

A remark on this clone: At one end the junction does not follow the germline gene, possibly because of a read error. This sequence joins TRBV6-6 and TRBJ2-1; D is perhaps TRBD1 (6 bases). Germline CDR1 is MNHNY and CDR2 is SVGAGI (reference sequence). The CDR3 length is 15 residues. The CDR3 loop reads CASSYFGGGDNEQFF. Written as DNA, the CDR3 is TGTGCCAGCAGCTACTTCGGTGGGGGCGACAATGAGCAGTTCTTC.